The next 17 T cell receptor beta chains were all read from a single sample in a study of blood T cell repertoires in COVID-19. This table comes from immunoSEQ multiplex PCR, and its TCRdb copy is limited to in-frame clones, with some not included. The sample has fewer than 150,000 clones; 75% to 90% are singletons. The sample taken for sequencing was PBMCs or T cells enriched from blood (not recorded which). Receptors were obtained from a man aged 25-45 years who had recovered from COVID-19.

This chain joins TRBV29-1 and TRBJ2-3, with no clear D. The V and J ends lost 4 bases and 5 bases respectively, with 13 bases between them. CDR1 SQVTM and CDR2 ANQGSEA come from the germline V gene. There are 13 residues in the CDR3. The CDR3 DNA follows: TGCAGCGTTGTCCAGCGAGAAGGAGATACGCAGTATTTT. The encoded protein is CSVVQREGDTQYF.

This chain joins TRBV5-1 and TRBJ2-1; TRBD2 matches at 11 bases. Germline V gene lookup returns CDR1 SGHRS and CDR2 YFSETQ. The CDR3 extends over 13 amino acids. V lost 2 bases, J lost 9 bases, and 1 base stayed unmatched. The chain's CDR3 is CASSFGTSGEQFF. Written as DNA, the CDR3 is TGCGCCAGCAGCTTTGGGACTAGCGGTGAGCAGTTCTTC.

The table lists this clone with a few counts. CDR3 residues: CASSSYTGELFF. The CDR3 DNA follows: TGTGCCAGCAGTTCTTACACCGGGGAGCTGTTTTTT. The V call is TRBV27, the J call TRBJ2-2, with no clear D. V lost 4 bases and J 3 bases, leaving 3 bases between the germline ends. There are 12 residues in the CDR3. Looked up from germline, CDR1 is MNHEY and CDR2 is SMNVEV (reference sequence).

This chain links TRBV15 with TRBJ1-1; 8 bases align to TRBD1. There are 16 residues in the CDR3. J was trimmed by 1 base and V by 2 bases; bases with no gene match: 6. Germline V gene sequence: CDR1 LNHNV, CDR2 YYDKDF (reference sequence). This CDR3 reads CATSRLRGPQNTEAFF. Written as DNA, the CDR3 is TGTGCCACCAGCAGACTCAGGGGGCCTCAGAACACTGAAGCTTTCTTT.

The table lists this clone with a few counts. The V gene is TRBV3-1 (or the pseudogene TRBV3-2), the J gene TRBJ2-7; 7 positions agree with TRBD1. V trimming: 2 bases; J trimming: 6 bases; junction bases outside the gene matches: 10. This CDR3 contains 15 residues. CDR1 and CDR2 (germline): LGHDT, YNNKEL (reference sequence). CDR3: CASSQPTGQEIEQYF. DNA for the CDR3: TGTGCCAGCAGCCAACCGACAGGGCAGGAGATCGAGCAGTACTTC.

The V and J genes are TRBV19 and TRBJ1-1; 7 bases are shared with TRBD1. Germline CDR1 reads LNHDA; CDR2 reads SQIVND (reference sequence). This CDR3 has 14 residues. The ends lost 6 bases at V and 0 bases at J; junction bases unmatched: 4. Written as DNA, the CDR3 is TGTGCCAGTAGCTCGACAGGGCTGAACACTGAAGCTTTCTTT. Amino acids: CASSSTGLNTEAFF.

The V and J genes are TRBV5-1 and TRBJ2-7; 7 nucleotides match TRBD2. The CDR3 has 16 amino acids. The germline CDR1 and CDR2 sequences are SGHRS and YFSETQ. With V trimmed by 1 base and J by 6 bases, 13 bases remained unmatched. CDR3 loop: CASSLNGREHPGEQYF. The CDR3 DNA reads TGCGCCAGCAGCTTGAATGGGCGGGAGCACCCGGGCGAGCAGTACTTC.

J is TRBJ1-6 and V is TRBV20-1, with 10 bases lining up with TRBD1. This CDR3 has 19 amino acids. V gave up 3 bases and J gave up 0 bases; unmatched junction bases: 11. Germline V gene data show CDR1 as DFQATT and CDR2 as SNEGSKA (reference sequence). CDR3: CSASEGTGVYRSYNSPLHF. The CDR3 DNA is TGCAGTGCTAGTGAAGGGACAGGGGTCTACCGCTCCTATAATTCACCCCTCCACTTT.

This chain joins TRBV20-1 and TRBJ1-3; possible D gene TRBD1, 6 bases. V lost 3 bases, J lost 0 bases, and 21 bases lay in between. The CDR3 runs 18 residues. Per germline, CDR1 DFQATT and CDR2 SNEGSKA (reference sequence). CDR3 protein: CSASFRAQGDFSGNTIYF. The CDR3 DNA follows: TGCAGTGCTAGTTTTCGGGCACAGGGCGATTTCTCTGGAAACACCATATATTTT.

This sequence joins TRBV19 and TRBJ2-4; 11 bases align to TRBD2. The germline gives CDR1 LNHDA, CDR2 SQIVND (reference sequence). After removal of 4 bases from V and 0 bases from J, the junction contained 8 bases not matched to a gene. The CDR3 loop spans 18 amino acids. CDR3 sequence reads: CASSKVASGGLAKNIQYF. DNA of the CDR3: TGTGCCAGTAGTAAAGTGGCTAGCGGGGGGCTAGCCAAAAACATTCAGTACTTC.

In regard to this clone: Germline and junction disagree at one end, which may indicate a read error. V gene TRBV5-6 combines with J gene TRBJ1-5; the match to TRBD1 covers 7 bases. Germline CDR1 is SGHDT and CDR2 is YYEEEE. CDR3 length: 15 amino acids. CDR3 loop: CASGLKTGKGQPQHF. The CDR3 DNA is TGTGCCAGCGGCTTAAAGACAGGGAAAGGACAGCCCCAGCATTTT.

J is TRBJ2-5 and V is TRBV19, with 9 positions matching TRBD2. CDR1 and CDR2 (germline): LNHDA, SQIVND (reference sequence). V was clipped by 5 bases and J by 0 bases; unmatched bases: 4. The CDR3 loop spans 15 amino acids. This CDR3 reads CASSWSSGNQETQYF. CDR3 DNA: TGTGCCAGTAGTTGGTCTAGCGGGAACCAAGAGACCCAGTACTTC.

The chain is built from TRBV30 and TRBJ1-2, with D possibly matching TRBD1 (6 bases). This CDR3 is built from 15 residues. V gave up 4 bases and J gave up 4 bases, with 19 bases separating them. The V gene's germline CDR1 is GTSNPN and CDR2 SVGIG (reference sequence). Here the CDR3 DNA reads TGTGCCTGGAACCGGGACACAACCTCCTCCTATGGCTACACCTTC. Encoded protein: CAWNRDTTSSYGYTF.

The CDR3 DNA sequence: TGCAGCGATATACAGGGGAGGGAGACCCAGTACTTC. Amino acids: CSDIQGRETQYF. V gene TRBV29-1 combines with J gene TRBJ2-5, with D perhaps TRBD1 (7 bases). CDR1 and CDR2 from the germline V gene are SQVTM and ANQGSEA. CDR3 length: 12 amino acids. Trimming stripped 7 bases from V and 5 bases from J, with 14 bases between.

This chain connects TRBV5-1 to TRBJ2-4, with 7 bases fitting TRBD1. The V segment lost 4 bases and the J segment 5 bases; nucleotides outside the gene matches: 9. Germline V gene sequence: CDR1 SGHRS, CDR2 YFSETQ. The CDR3 is 15 amino acids. The CDR3 is CASSQTQGLENIQYF. DNA for the CDR3: TGCGCCAGCAGCCAGACACAGGGGTTGGAAAACATTCAGTACTTC.

This clone was detected only once. This chain joins TRBV5-1 and TRBJ1-1; D remains ambiguous. Germline-derived CDR1 and CDR2 are SGHRS and YFSETQ. The CDR3 extends over 12 amino acids. The V end was cut by 2 bases, the J end by 7 bases, with 9 bases between. CDR3: CASSFGGDEAFF. The CDR3 DNA sequence: TGCGCCAGCAGCTTCGGCGGAGATGAAGCTTTCTTT. Variable domain in full (rest from reference TRBV5-1 and TRBJ1-1): KAGVTQTPRYLIKTRGQQVTLSCSPISGHRSVSWYQQTPGQGLQFLFEYFSETQRNKGNFPGRFSGRQFSNSRSEMNVSTLELGDSALYLCASSFGGDEAFFGQGTRLTVV.

Concerning this clone: Other nucleotide sequences from this sample produce the same CDR3. This rearrangement joins TRBV9 to TRBJ2-1; possibly TRBD1 for D (6 bases). This CDR3 has 15 residues. Germline V gives CDR1 SGDLS, CDR2 YYNGEE. Trimming shortened V by 0 bases and J by 2 bases, and 9 bases separated the two germline ends. The CDR3 nucleotides read TGTGCCAGCAGCGTAGGGGCAGGGGCCTACAATGAGCAGTTCTTC. The encoded protein is CASSVGAGAYNEQFF.